The clone carrying this TCR beta chain came up a few times. After removal of 5 bases from V and 6 bases from J, the junction contained 11 bases not matched to a gene. CDR3 length: 16 amino acids. Germline values: CDR1 SGHAT, CDR2 FQDESV (reference sequence). The data belong to a study of Graves' ophthalmopathy and Graves' hyperthyroidism. Diagnosis relied on clinical symptoms, serum thyroxine, TRAb, thyroid ultrasound and orbital computed tomography. PBMCs came from more than 7.5 ml of fresh peripheral blood. RNA served as the template for amplifying TCR beta CDR3 regions. First-round RT-PCR relied on HTBI primers, and a second-round multiplex PCR came next. TCRdb re-derived calls from the multiplex PCR reads in MiXCR, one entry per CDR3 protein. The sample records 300,000 to 450,000 distinct CDR3 sequences, roughly a sixth being singletons.

The source of this sequence is an adult woman with stable Graves' hyperthyroidism. V and J are TRBV11-1 and TRBJ2-2; 8 nucleotides match TRBD2. Input material: peripheral blood. The CDR3 DNA reads TGTGCCAGCAGCCCCCCGGGACTAGTAGGGTCCGGGGAGCTGTTTTTT. It yields the protein CASSPPGLVGSGELFF. Drawing the rest from reference TRBV11-1 and TRBJ2-2, the complete variable domain is EAEVAQSPRYKITEKSQAVAFWCDPISGHATLYWYRQILGQGPELLVQFQDESVVDDSQLPKDRFSAERLKGVDSTLKIQPAELGDSAMYLCASSPPGLVGSGELFFGEGSRLTVL.